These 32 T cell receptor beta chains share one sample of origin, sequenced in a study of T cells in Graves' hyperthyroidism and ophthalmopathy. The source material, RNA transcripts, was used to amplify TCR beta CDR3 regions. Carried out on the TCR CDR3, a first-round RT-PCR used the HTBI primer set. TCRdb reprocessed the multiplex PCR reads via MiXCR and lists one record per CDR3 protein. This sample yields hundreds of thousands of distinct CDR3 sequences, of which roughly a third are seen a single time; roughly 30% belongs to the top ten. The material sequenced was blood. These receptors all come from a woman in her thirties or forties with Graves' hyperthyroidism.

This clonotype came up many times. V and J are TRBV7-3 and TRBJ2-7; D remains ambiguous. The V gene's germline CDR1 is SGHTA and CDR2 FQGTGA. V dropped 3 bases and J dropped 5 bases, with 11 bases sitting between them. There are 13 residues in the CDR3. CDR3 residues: CASSLRAADEQYF. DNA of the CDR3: TGTGCCAGCAGCTTGAGAGCAGCCGACGAGCAGTACTTC.

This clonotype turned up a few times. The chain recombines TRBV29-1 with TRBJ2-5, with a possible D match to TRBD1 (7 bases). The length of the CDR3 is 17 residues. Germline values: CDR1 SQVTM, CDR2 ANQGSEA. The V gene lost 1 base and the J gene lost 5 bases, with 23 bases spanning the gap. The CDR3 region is CSVEGSLRGHGGETQYF. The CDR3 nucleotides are TGCAGCGTTGAAGGTTCCTTGAGGGGGCATGGAGGGGAGACCCAGTACTTC.

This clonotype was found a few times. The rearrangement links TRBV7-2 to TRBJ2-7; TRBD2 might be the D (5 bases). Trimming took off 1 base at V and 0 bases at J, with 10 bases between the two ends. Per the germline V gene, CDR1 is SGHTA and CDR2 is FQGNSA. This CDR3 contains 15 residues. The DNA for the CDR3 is TGTGCCAGCAGCTTAGTTTCCGGGGACTCCTACGAGCAGTACTTC. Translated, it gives CASSLVSGDSYEQYF. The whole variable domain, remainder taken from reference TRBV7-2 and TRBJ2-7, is GAGVSQSPSNKVTEKGKDVELRCDPISGHTALYWYRQSLGQGLEFLIYFQGNSAPDKSGLPSDRFSAERTGGSVSTLTIQRTQQEDSAVYLCASSLVSGDSYEQYFGPGTRLTVT.

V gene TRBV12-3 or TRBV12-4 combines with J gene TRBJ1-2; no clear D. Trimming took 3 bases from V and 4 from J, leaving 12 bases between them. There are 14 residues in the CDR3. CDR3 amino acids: CASSFIPAGYGYTF. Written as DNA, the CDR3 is TGTGCCAGCAGTTTTATCCCAGCTGGCTATGGCTACACCTTC.

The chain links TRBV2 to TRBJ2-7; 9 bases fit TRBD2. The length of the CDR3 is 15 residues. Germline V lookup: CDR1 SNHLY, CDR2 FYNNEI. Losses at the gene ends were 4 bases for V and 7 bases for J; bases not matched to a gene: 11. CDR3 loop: CASSARRGGNDEQYF. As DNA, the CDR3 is TGTGCCAGCAGTGCAAGGCGGGGGGGTAACGATGAGCAGTACTTC.

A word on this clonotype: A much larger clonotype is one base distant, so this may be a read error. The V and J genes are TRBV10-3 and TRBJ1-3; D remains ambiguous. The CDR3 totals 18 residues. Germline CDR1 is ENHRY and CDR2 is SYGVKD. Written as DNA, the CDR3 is TGTGCCATCAGTGAGTCGATTAACAAACGAAGATCTGGAAACACCATACATTTT. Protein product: CAISESINKRRSGNTIHF.

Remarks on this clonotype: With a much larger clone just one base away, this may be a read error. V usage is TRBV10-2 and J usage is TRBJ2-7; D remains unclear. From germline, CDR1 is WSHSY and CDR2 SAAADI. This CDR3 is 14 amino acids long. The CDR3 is CASSDKVTIYEQYF. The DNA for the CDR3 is TGTGCCAGCAGTGACAAAGTGACAATCTACGAGCAGTACTTC.

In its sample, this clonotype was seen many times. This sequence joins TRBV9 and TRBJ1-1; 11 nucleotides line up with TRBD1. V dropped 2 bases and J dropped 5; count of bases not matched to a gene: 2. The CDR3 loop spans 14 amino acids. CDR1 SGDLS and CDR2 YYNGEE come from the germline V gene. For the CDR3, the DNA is TGTGCCAGCAGCGTTCGGGACAGGGGGACTGAAGCTTTCTTT. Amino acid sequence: CASSVRDRGTEAFF.

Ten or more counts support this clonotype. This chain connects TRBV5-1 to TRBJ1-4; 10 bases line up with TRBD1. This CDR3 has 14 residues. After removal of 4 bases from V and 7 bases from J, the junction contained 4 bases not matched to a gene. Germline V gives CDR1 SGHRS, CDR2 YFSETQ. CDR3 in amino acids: CASSVRTGGEKLFF. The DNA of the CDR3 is TGCGCCAGCAGCGTCCGGACAGGGGGTGAAAAACTGTTTTTT.

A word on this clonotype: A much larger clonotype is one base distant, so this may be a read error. In DNA form, the CDR3 reads TGTGCCAGCAGCTTAGCACAGGGGATAGATGGCTGCACCTTC. It encodes CASSLAQGIDGCTF. The genes are TRBV7-9 and TRBJ1-2; 7 nucleotides match TRBD1. This CDR3 is 14 amino acids long. From germline, CDR1 is SEHNR and CDR2 FQNEAQ (reference sequence).

DNA of the CDR3: TGTGCCAGTCGACCCCCCGGGAGGAACACCGGGGAGCTGTTTTTT. It encodes CASRPPGRNTGELFF. J is TRBJ2-2 and V is TRBV2, with D possibly matching TRBD2 (6 bases). The V end lost 9 bases, the J end lost 1 base, and 15 bases lay between the germline ends. CDR3 size: 15 residues. CDR1 SNHLY and CDR2 FYNNEI come from the germline V gene.

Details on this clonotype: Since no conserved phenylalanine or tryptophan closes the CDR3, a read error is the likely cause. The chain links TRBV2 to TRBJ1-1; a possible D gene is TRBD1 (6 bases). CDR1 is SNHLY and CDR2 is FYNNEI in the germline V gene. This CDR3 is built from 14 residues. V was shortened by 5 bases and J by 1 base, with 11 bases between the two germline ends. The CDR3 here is CASSRTAANTEAFL. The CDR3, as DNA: TGTGCCAGCAGTCGGACAGCTGCGAACACTGAAGCTTTCCTT.

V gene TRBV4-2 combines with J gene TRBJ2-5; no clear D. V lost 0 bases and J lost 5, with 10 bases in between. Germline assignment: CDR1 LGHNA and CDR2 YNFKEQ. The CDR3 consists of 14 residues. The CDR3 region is CASSQEGGEETQYF. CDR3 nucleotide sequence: TGTGCCAGCAGCCAAGAGGGTGGAGAGGAGACCCAGTACTTC.

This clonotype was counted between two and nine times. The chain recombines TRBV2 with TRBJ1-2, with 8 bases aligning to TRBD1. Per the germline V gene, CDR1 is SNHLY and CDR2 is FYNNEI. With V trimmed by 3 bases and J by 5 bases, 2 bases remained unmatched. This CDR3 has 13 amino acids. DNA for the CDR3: TGTGCCAGCAGTGATAGGACAGGGTATGGCTACACCTTC. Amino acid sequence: CASSDRTGYGYTF. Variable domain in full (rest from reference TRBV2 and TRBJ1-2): EPEVTQTPSHQVTQMGQEVILRCVPISNHLYFYWYRQILGQKVEFLVSFYNNEISEKSEIFDDQFSVERPDGSNFTLKIRSTKLEDSAMYFCASSDRTGYGYTFGSGTRLTVV.

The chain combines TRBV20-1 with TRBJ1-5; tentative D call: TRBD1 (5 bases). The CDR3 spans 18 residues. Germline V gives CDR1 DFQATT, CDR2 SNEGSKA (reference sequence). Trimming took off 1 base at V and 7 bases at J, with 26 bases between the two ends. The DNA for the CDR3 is TGCAGTGCTAGAGTTCGGCAGGGAGGGAGGGCCTCGAGGCAGCCCCAGCATTTT. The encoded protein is CSARVRQGGRASRQPQHF.

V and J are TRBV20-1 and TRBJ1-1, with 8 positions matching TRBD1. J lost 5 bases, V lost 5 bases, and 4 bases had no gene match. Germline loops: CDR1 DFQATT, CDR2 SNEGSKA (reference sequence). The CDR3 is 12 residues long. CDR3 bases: TGCAGTGCTGCGCGACAGGGGACTGAAGCTTTCTTT. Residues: CSAARQGTEAFF.

The CDR3 loop is CATSDTGQGSNQPQHF. DNA for the CDR3: TGTGCCACCAGTGATACTGGACAGGGTAGCAATCAGCCCCAGCATTTT. V is TRBV24-1 and J is TRBJ1-5, with 8 bases identical to TRBD1. J lost 0 bases, V lost 3 bases, and 3 bases had no gene match. The CDR3 length is 16 residues. Germline V gene lookup returns CDR1 KGHDR and CDR2 SFDVKD.

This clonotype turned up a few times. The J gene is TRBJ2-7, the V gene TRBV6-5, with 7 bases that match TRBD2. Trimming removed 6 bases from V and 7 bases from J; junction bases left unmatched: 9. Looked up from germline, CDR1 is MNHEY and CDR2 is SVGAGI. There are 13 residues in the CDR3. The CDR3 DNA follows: TGTGCCAGCAGACGGGCTCGGGGGGAGGAGCAGTACTTC. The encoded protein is CASRRARGEEQYF.

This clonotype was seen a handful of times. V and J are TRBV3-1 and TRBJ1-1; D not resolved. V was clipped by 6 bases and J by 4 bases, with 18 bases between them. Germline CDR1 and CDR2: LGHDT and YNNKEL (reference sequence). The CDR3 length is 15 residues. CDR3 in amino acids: CASRIRSGSVTEAFF. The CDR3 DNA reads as TGTGCCAGCAGGATCCGTTCCGGTTCGGTCACTGAAGCTTTCTTT.

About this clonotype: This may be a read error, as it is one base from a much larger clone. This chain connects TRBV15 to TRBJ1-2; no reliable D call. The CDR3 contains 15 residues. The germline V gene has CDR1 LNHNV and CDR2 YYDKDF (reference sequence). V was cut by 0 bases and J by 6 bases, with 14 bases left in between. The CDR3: CATSREYPGTHGYTF. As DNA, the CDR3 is TGTGCCACCAGCAGAGAGTACCCAGGTACCCATGGCTACACCTTC.

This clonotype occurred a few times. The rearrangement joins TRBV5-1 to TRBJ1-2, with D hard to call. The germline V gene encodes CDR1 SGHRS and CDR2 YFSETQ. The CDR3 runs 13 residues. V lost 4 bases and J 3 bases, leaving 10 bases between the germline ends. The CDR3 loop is CASSPTDDYGYTF. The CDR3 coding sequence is TGCGCCAGCAGCCCTACGGACGACTATGGCTACACCTTC.

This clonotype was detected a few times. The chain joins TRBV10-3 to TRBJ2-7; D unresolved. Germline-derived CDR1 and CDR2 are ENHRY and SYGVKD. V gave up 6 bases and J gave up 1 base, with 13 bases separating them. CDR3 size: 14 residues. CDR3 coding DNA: TGTGCCATCAGCGCTGCTACAGAGTCCTACGAGCAGTACTTC. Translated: CAISAATESYEQYF.

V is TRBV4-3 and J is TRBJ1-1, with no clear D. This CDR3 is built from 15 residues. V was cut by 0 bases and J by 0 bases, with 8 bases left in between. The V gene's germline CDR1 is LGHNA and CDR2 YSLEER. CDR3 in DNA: TGCGCCAGCAGCCAAGACGTTTCTCTGAACACTGAAGCTTTCTTT. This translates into CASSQDVSLNTEAFF.

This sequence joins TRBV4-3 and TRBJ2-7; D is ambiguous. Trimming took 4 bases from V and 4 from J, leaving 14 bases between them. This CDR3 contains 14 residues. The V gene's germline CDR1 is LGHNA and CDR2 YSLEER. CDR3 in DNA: TGCGCCAGCAGCCGTGGGGAAGAAGTTTACGAGCAGTACTTC. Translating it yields CASSRGEEVYEQYF.

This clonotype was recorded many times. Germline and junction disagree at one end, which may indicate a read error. The CDR3 nucleotides read TGTGCCAGCAGCTTTGTATGGGGAAACACCACATATTTT. Protein sequence: CASSFVWGNTTYF. The chain is built from TRBV7-2 and TRBJ1-3; D gene uncertain. CDR1 is SGHTA and CDR2 is FQGNSA in the germline V gene. The CDR3 has 13 amino acids.

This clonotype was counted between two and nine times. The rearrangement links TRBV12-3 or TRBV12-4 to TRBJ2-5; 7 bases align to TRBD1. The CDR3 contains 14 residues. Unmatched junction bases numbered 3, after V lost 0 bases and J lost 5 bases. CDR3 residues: CASSLATGRETQYF. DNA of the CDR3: TGTGCCAGCAGTTTAGCGACAGGGCGCGAGACCCAGTACTTC.

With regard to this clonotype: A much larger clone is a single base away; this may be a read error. The CDR3 DNA follows: TGTGCCGGTAGTCCTCGGACCGGAACTAATGAAAAACTGTTTTTT. It codes for CAGSPRTGTNEKLFF. The V call is TRBV19, the J call TRBJ1-4; D uncertain. The germline V gene has CDR1 LNHDA and CDR2 SQIVND (reference sequence). The CDR3 consists of 15 residues.

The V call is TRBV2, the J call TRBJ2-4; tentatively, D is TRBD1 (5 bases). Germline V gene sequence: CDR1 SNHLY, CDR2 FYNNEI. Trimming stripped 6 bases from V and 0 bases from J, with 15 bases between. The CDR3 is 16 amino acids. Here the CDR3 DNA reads TGTGCCAGCAGCGGAGACCCGACAGTAGCCAAAAACATTCAGTACTTC. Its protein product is CASSGDPTVAKNIQYF. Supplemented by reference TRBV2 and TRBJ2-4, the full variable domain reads EPEVTQTPSHQVTQMGQEVILRCVPISNHLYFYWYRQILGQKVEFLVSFYNNEISEKSEIFDDQFSVERPDGSNFTLKIRSTKLEDSAMYFCASSGDPTVAKNIQYFGAGTRLSVL.

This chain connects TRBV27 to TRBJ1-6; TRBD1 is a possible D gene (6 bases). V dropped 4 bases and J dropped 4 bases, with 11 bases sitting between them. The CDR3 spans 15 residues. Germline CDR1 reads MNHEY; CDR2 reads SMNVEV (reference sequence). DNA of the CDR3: TGTGCCAGCAGTTCTACAGGGAATTATAATTCACCCCTCCACTTT. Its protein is CASSSTGNYNSPLHF.

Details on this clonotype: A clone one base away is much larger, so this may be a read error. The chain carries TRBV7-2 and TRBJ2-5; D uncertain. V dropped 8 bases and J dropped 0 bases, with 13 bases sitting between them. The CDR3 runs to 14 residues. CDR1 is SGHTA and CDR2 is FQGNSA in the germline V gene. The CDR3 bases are TGTGCCAGCGGCTCCTACGTATACCAAGAGACCCAGTACTTC. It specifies CASGSYVYQETQYF.

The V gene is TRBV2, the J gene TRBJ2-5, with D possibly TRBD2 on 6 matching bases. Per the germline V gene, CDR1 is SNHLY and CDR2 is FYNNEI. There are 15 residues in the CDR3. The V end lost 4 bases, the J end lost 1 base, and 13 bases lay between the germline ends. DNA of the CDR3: TGTGCCAGCAGTGGCCTGGGGGGAGCCCAAGAGACCCAGTACTTC. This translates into CASSGLGGAQETQYF.

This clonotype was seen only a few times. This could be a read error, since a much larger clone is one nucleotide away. The CDR3 DNA follows: TGTGCCAGCGGAAACAGGGCTGAGCCCCAGCATTTT. This codes for CASGNRAEPQHF. V usage is TRBV12-3 or TRBV12-4 and J usage is TRBJ1-5; D perhaps matches TRBD1 (6 bases). V gave up 8 bases and J gave up 8 bases, with 13 bases separating them. CDR3 length equals 12 residues.